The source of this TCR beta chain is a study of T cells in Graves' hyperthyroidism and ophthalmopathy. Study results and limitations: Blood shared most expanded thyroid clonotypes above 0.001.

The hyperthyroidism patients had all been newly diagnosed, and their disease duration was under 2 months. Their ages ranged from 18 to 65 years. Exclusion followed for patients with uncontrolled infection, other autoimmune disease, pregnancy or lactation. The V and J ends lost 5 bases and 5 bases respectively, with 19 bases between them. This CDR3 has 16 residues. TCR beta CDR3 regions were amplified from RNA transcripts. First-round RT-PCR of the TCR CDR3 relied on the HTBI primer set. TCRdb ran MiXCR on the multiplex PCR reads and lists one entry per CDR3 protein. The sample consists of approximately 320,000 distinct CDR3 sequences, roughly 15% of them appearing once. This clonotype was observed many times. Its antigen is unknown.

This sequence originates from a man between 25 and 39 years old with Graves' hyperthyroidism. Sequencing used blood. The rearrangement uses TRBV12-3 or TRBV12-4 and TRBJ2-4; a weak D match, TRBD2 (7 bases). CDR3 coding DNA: TGTGCCAGCAGTCCCTTCCCGCAGGGGAGGGAAAACATTCAGTACTTC. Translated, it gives CASSPFPQGRENIQYF.